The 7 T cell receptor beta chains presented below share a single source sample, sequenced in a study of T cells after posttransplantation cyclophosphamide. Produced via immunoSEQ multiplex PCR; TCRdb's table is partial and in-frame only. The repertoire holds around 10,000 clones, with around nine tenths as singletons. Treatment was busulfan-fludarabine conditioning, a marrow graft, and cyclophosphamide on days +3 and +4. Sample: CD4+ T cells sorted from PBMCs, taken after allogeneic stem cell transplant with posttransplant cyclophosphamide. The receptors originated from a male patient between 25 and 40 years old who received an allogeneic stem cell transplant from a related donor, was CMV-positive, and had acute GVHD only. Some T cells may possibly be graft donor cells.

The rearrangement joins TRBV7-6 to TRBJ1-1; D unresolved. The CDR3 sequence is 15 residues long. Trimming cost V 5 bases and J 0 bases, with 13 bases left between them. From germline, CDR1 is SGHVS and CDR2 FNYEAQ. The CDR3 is CASSNSGRMNTEAFF. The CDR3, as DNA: TGTGCCAGCAGCAATAGTGGGAGAATGAACACTGAAGCTTTCTTT.

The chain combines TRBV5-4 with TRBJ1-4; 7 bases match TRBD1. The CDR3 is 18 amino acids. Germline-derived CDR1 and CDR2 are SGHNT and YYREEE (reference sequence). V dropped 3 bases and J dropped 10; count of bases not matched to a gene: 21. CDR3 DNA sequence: TGTGCCAGCAGCTCGACGAACACCGCGGACAGGCGCCGGGGAAAACTGTTTTTT. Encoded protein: CASSSTNTADRRRGKLFF.

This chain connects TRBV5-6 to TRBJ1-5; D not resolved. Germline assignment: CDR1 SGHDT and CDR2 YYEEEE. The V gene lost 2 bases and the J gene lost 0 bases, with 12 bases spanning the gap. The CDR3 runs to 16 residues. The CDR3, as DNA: TGTGCCAGCAGCTTTTCCACAGCTTATAGCAATCAGCCCCAGCATTTT. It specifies CASSFSTAYSNQPQHF. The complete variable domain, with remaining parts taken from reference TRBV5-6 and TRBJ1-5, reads DAGVTQSPTHLIKTRGQQVTLRCSPKSGHDTVSWYQQALGQGPQFIFQYYEEEERQRGNFPDRFSGHQFPNYSSELNVNALLLGDSALYLCASSFSTAYSNQPQHFGDGTRLSIL.

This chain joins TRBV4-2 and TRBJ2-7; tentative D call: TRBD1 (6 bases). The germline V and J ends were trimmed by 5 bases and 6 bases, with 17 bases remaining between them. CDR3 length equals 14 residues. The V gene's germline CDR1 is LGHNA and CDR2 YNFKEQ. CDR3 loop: CASSRSTGPSEQYF. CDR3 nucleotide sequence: TGTGCCAGCAGCAGATCGACAGGACCAAGCGAGCAGTACTTC.

The CDR3 sequence is CSVGEERDGYGYTF. DNA for the CDR3: TGCAGCGTTGGGGAGGAGAGGGATGGCTATGGCTACACCTTC. V gene TRBV29-1 combines with J gene TRBJ1-2; no firm D call. In germline, CDR1 is SQVTM, CDR2 ANQGSEA. The CDR3 length is 14 residues. Trimming stripped 4 bases from V and 4 bases from J, with 16 bases between.

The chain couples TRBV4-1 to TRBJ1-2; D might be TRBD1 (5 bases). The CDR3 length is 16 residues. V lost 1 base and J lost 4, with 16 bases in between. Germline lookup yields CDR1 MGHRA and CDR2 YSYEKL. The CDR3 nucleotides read TGCGCCAGCAGCCAAGTGTACCCAGGGCTCGGCTATGGCTACACCTTC. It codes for CASSQVYPGLGYGYTF.

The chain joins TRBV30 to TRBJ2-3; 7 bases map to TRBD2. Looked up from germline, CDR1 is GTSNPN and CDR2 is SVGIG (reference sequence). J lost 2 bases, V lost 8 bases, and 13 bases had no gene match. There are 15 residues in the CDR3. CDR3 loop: CASQSERGNTDTQYF. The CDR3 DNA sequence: TGTGCCAGCCAGTCTGAGCGGGGAAACACAGATACGCAGTATTTT. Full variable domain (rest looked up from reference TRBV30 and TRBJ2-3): SQTIHQWPATLVQPVGSPLSLECTVEGTSNPNLYWYRQAAGRGLQLLFYSVGIGQISSEVPQNLSASRPQDRQFILSSKKLLLSDSGFYLCASQSERGNTDTQYFGPGTRLTVL.